These 3 T cell receptor beta chains were all obtained from the same sample, sequenced in a study of T cell responses to AZD1222 COVID-19 vaccine. Measured with immunoSEQ multiplex PCR; TCRdb has only the in-frame clones, and not every one. The sample holds some 150,000 clones, about 91% seen once. The sample in question was peripheral blood, obtained on day 0 of MenACWY control vaccination. The origin of the receptors is an adult in good health.

This rearrangement joins TRBV10-1 to TRBJ2-2; D is uncertain. Trimming left V 6 bases short and J 10 bases short, with 3 bases between. CDR1 is WNHNN, CDR2 SYGVQD, per germline (reference sequence). CDR3 length: 9 amino acids. In DNA, the CDR3 is TGCGCCAGCAGGGCGGAGCTGTTTTTT. Protein sequence: CASRAELFF.

This chain joins TRBV6-2 or TRBV6-3 and TRBJ1-1; D remains unclear. The CDR3 has 14 residues. The V and J ends lost 6 bases and 1 base respectively, with 12 bases between them. From germline, CDR1 is MNHEY and CDR2 SVGEGT. The DNA for the CDR3 is TGTGCCAGCAGCGGCCAGAGGCGGAACACTGAAGCTTTCTTT. This gives the protein CASSGQRRNTEAFF.

This clone was recorded a few times. The V call is TRBV4-3, the J call TRBJ1-3; a possible D gene is TRBD1 (6 bases). Germline V gene sequence: CDR1 LGHNA, CDR2 YSLEER. The CDR3 contains 16 residues. V was shortened by 0 bases and J by 0 bases, with 9 bases between the two germline ends. The chain's CDR3 is CASSQDRGLSGNTIYF. The CDR3 DNA reads as TGCGCCAGCAGCCAAGACCGGGGGCTCTCTGGAAACACCATATATTTT.